This T cell receptor (beta chain) was sequenced during a study of beta chain features in type 1 diabetes. The authors reverse transcribed all of the isolated RNA, so sequencing captured expressed TCRB transcripts. The protocol was immunoSEQ multiplex PCR, while the TCRdb copy is restricted to in-frame clones and leaves out a portion. Here the sample spans over 65,000 clones, around a third being singletons. Germline V gene data show CDR1 as SGHRS and CDR2 as YFSETQ. With 4 bases clipped from V and 9 bases from J, the junction kept 15 bases outside the gene matches. The CDR3 has 16 residues. The receptor was isolated from a woman under 30 in good health. Sequencing input: stem cell memory CD4+ T cells from blood. The chain joins TRBV5-1 to TRBJ2-1; 8 positions match TRBD2. The CDR3 loop reads CASSIETSAAPGEQFF. CDR3 sequence (DNA): TGCGCCAGCAGCATAGAGACTAGCGCGGCTCCGGGTGAGCAGTTCTTC.